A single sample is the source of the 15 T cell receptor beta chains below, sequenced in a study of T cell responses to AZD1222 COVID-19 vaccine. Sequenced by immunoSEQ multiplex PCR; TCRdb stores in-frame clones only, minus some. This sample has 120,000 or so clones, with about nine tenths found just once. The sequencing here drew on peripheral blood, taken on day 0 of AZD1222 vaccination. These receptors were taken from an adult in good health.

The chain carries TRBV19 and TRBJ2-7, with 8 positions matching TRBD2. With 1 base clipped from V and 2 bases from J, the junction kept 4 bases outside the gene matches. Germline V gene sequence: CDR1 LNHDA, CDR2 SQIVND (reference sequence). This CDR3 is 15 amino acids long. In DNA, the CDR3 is TGTGCCAGTAGTATAGCGGGAGGGATTACCTACGAGCAGTACTTC. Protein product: CASSIAGGITYEQYF.

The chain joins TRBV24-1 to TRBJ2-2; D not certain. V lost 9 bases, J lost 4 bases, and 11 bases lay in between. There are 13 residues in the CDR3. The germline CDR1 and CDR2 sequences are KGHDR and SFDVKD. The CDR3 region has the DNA TGTGCCACCCGAGGTCCTTCCACCGGGGAGCTGTTTTTT. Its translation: CATRGPSTGELFF.

CDR3 DNA sequence: TGCGCCAGCAGCCAAGCCCCACACCCAAGGAATGAAAAACTGTTTTTT. This encodes CASSQAPHPRNEKLFF. The chain couples TRBV4-3 to TRBJ1-4; D is undetermined. V lost 1 base to trimming and J lost 5 bases, with 14 bases between them. This CDR3 region has 16 residues. Per the germline V gene, CDR1 is LGHNA and CDR2 is YSLEER.

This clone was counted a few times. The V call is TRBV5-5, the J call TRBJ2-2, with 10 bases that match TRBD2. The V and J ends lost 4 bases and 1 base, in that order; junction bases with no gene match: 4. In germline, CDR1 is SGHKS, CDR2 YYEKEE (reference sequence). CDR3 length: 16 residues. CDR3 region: CASSRGLAVNTGELFF. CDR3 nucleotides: TGTGCCAGCAGCCGTGGACTAGCGGTGAACACCGGGGAGCTGTTTTTT.

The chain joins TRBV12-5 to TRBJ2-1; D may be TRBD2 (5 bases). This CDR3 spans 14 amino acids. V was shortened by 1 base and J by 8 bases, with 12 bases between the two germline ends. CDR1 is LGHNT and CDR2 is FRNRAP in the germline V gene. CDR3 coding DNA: TGTGCTAGTGGTTTGGGACTATTATCCGATGAGCAGTTCTTC. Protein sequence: CASGLGLLSDEQFF. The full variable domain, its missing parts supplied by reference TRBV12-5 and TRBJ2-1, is DARVTQTPRHKVTEMGQEVTMRCQPILGHNTVFWYRQTMMQGLELLAYFRNRAPLDDSGMPKDRFSAEMPDATLATLKIQPSEPRDSAVYFCASGLGLLSDEQFFGPGTRLTVL.

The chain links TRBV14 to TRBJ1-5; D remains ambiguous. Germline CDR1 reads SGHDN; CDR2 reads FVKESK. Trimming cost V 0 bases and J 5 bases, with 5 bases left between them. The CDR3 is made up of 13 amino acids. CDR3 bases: TGTGCCAGCAGCCAAGAGCTAGATCAGCCCCAGCATTTT. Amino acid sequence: CASSQELDQPQHF.

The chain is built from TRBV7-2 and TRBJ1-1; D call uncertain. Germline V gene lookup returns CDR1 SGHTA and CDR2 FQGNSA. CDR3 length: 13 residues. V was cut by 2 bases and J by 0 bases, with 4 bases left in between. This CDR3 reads CASSLPVNTEAFF. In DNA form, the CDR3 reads TGTGCCAGCAGCTTACCTGTGAACACTGAAGCTTTCTTT.

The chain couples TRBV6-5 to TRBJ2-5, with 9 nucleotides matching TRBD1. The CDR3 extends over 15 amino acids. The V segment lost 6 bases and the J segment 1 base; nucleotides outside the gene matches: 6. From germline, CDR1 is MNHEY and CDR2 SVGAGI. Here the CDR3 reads CASRGPGQGQETQYF. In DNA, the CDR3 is TGTGCCAGCAGGGGGCCGGGACAGGGCCAAGAGACCCAGTACTTC.

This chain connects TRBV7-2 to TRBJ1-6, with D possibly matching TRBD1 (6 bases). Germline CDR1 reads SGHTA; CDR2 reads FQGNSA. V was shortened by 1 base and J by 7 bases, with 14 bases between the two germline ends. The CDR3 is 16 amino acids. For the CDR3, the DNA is TGTGCCAGCAGCTTAGGGGGGGCAGGGATGAATTCACCCCTCCACTTT. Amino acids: CASSLGGAGMNSPLHF.

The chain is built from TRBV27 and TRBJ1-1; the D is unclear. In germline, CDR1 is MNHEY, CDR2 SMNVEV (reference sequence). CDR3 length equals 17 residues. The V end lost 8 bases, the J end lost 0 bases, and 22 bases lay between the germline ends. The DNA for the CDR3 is TGTGCCAGCCTTAGGTGGGCAGACTTTACCCTGAACACTGAAGCTTTCTTT. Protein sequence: CASLRWADFTLNTEAFF.

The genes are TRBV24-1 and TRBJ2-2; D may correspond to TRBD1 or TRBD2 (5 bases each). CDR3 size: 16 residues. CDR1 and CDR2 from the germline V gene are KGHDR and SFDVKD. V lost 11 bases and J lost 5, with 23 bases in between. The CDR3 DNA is TGTGCCATCGAAAGACCGGGACCCTACAGAACCGGGGAGCTGTTTTTT. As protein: CAIERPGPYRTGELFF.

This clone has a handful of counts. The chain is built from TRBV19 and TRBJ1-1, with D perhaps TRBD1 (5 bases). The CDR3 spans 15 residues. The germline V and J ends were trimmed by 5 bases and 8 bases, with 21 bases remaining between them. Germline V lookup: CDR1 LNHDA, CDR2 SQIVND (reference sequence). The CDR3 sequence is CASSPQGQAGMEAFF. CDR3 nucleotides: TGTGCCAGTAGTCCCCAGGGCCAAGCCGGCATGGAAGCTTTCTTT.

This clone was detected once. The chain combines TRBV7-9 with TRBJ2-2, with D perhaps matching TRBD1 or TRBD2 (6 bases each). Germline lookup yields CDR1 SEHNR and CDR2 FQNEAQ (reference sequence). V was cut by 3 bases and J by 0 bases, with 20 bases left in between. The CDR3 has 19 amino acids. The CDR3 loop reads CASSLGGGPGLANTGELFF. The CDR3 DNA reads TGTGCCAGCAGCTTGGGGGGCGGTCCGGGACTTGCGAACACCGGGGAGCTGTTTTTT.

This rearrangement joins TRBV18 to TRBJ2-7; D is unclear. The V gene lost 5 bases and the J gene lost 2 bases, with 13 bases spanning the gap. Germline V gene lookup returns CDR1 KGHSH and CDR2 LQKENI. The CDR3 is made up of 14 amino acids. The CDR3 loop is CASSVGGTAYEQYF. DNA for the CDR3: TGTGCCAGCTCAGTAGGTGGCACCGCCTACGAGCAGTACTTC.

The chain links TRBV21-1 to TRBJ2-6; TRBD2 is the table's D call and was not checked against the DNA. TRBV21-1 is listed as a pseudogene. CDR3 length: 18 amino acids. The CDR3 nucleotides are TGTGCCAGCAGCAAGCGTTGGACTCCTGGCTCTGGGGCCAACGTCCTGACTTTC. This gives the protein CASSKRWTPGSGANVLTF.